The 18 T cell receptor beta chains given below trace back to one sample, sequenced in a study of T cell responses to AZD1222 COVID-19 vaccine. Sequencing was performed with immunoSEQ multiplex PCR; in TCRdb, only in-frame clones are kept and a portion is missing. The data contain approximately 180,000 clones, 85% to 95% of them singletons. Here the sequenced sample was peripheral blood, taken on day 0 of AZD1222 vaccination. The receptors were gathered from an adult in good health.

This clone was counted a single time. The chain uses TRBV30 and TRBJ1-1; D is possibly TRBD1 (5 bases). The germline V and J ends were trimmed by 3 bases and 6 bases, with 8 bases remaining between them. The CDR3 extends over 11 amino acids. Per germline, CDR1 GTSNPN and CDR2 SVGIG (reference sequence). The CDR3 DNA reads TGTGCCTGGAGGGGGACGGCTGAAGCTTTCTTT. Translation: CAWRGTAEAFF.

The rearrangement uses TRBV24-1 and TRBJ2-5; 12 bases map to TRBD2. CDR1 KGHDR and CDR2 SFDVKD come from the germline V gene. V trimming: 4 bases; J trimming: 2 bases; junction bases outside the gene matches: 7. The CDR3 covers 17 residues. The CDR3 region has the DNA TGTGCCACCAGTGAGGGGGGGGGACTAGCGGGTCAAGAGACCCAGTACTTC. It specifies CATSEGGGLAGQETQYF.

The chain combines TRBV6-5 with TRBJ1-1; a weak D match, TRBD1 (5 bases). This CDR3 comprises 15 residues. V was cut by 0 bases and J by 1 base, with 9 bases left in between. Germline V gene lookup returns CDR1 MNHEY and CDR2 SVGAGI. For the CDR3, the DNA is TGTGCCAGCAGTTACTCGACCCAGGGGAACACTGAAGCTTTCTTT. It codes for CASSYSTQGNTEAFF.

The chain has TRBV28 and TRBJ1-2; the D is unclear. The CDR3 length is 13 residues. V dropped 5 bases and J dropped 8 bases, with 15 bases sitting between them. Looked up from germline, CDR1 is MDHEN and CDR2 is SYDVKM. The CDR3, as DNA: TGTGCCAGCAGTCCCTCCCTCACGGGGGGCTACACCTTC. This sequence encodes CASSPSLTGGYTF.

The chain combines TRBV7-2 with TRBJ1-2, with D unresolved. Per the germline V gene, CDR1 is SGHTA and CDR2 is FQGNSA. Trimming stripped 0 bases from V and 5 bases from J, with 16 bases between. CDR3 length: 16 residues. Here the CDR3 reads CASSLAPTPGIYGYTF. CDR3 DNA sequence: TGTGCCAGCAGCTTAGCGCCGACTCCGGGAATTTATGGCTACACCTTC.

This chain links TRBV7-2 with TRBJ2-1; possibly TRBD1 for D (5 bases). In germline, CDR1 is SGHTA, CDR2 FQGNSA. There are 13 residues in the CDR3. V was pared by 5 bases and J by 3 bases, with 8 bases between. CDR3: CASSKTVYNEQFF. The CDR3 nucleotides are TGTGCCAGCAGCAAGACAGTCTACAATGAGCAGTTCTTC.

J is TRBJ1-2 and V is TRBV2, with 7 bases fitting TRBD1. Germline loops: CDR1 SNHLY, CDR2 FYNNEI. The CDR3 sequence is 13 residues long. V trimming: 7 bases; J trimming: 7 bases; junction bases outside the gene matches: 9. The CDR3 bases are TGTGCCAGCAATGCCGACAGGGTAGGTGGCTACACCTTC. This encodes CASNADRVGGYTF.

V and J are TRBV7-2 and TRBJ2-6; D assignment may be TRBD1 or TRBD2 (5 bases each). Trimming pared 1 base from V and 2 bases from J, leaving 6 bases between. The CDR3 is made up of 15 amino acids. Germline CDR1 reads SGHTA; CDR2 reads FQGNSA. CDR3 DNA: TGTGCCAGCAGCTTAGGAGGGGCTGGGGCCAACGTCCTGACTTTC. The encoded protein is CASSLGGAGANVLTF. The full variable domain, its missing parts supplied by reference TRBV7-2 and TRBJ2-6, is GAGVSQSPSNKVTEKGKDVELRCDPISGHTALYWYRQSLGQGLEFLIYFQGNSAPDKSGLPSDRFSAERTGGSVSTLTIQRTQQEDSAVYLCASSLGGAGANVLTFGAGSRLTVL.

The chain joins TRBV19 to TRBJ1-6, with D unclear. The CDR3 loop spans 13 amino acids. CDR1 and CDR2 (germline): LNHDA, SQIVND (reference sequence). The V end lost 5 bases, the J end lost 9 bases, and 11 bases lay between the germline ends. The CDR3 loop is CASSAQTSSPLHF. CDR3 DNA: TGTGCCAGTAGTGCCCAAACCAGTTCACCCCTCCACTTT.

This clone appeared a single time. In DNA form, the CDR3 reads TGTGCCAGCAGTTACTCGAGTCGGAACTATGGCTACACCTTC. It is translated as CASSYSSRNYGYTF. The J gene is TRBJ1-2, the V gene TRBV6-5, with D uncertain. V shed 0 bases and J shed 2 bases, with 7 bases lying between them. This CDR3 is 14 amino acids long. Per the germline V gene, CDR1 is MNHEY and CDR2 is SVGAGI.

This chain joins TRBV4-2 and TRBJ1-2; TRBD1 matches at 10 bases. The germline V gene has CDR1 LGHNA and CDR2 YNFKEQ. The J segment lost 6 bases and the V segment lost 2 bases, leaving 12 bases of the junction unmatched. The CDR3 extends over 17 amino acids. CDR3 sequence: CASSQRLPGQGRDGYTF. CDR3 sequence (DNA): TGTGCCAGCAGCCAACGACTTCCGGGACAGGGGCGGGATGGCTACACCTTC.

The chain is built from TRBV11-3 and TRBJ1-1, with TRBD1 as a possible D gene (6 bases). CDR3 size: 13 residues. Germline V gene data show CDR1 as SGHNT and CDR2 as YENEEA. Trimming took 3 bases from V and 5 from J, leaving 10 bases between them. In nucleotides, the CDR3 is TGTGCCAGCAGCTTTGGCCAGGGGACTGAAGCTTTCTTT. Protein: CASSFGQGTEAFF.

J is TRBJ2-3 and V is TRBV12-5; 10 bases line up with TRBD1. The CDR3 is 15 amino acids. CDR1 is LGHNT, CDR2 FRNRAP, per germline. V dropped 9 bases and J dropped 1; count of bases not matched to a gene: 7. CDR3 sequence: CASRRGTGGTDTQYF. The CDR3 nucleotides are TGTGCTAGCCGCCGAGGGACAGGGGGCACAGATACGCAGTATTTT.

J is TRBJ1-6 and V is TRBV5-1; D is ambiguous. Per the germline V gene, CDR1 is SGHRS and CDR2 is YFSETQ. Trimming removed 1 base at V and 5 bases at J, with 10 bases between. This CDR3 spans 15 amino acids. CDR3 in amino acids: CASSLNRADNSPLHF. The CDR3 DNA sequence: TGCGCCAGCAGCTTGAACAGAGCAGATAATTCACCCCTCCACTTT.

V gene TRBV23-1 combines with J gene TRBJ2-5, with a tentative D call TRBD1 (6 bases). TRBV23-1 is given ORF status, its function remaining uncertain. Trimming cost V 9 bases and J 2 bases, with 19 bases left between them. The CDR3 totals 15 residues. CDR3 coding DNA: TGCGCCAGGGTGACCGGGACACTCCTGCAAGAGACCCAGTACTTC. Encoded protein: CARVTGTLLQETQYF.

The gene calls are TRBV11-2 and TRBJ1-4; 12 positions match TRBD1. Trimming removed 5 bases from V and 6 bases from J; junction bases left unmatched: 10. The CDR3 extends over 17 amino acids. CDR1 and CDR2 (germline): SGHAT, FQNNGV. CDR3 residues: CASSQGTGGEGDEKLFF. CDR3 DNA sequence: TGTGCCAGCAGCCAAGGGACAGGGGGCGAGGGTGATGAAAAACTGTTTTTT.

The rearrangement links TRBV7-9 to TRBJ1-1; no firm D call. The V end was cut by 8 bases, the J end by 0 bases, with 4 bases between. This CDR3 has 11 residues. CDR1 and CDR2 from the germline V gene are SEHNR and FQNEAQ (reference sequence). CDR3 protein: CASLLNTEAFF. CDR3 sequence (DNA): TGTGCCAGCCTTTTGAACACTGAAGCTTTCTTT.

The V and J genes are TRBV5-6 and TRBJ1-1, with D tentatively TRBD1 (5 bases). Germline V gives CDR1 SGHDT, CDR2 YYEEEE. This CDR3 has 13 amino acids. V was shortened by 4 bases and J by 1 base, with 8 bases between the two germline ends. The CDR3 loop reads CASSGGRNTEAFF. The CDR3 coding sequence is TGTGCCAGCAGCGGGGGACGGAACACTGAAGCTTTCTTT.